This entry is about one TCR beta chain. The protocol was immunoSEQ multiplex PCR, while the TCRdb copy is restricted to in-frame clones and leaves out a portion. This sample carries around 140,000 clones, about 80% of them seen once, and the ten largest clones take 3.5%. This record belongs to a study of blood T cell repertoires in COVID-19. Study-wide background: The United States, Italy and Spain were the sources of the acute and convalescent COVID-19 samples.

Sequenced input: peripheral blood. The sequence was collected from a man aged 70-80 years who had recovered from COVID-19.

CDR3 bases: TGCGCCAGCAGCTCGTCGGGGAAGGGAGAAAAACTGTTTTTT. Amino acids: CASSSSGKGEKLFF. The chain recombines TRBV5-1 with TRBJ1-4; the D is unclear. Germline V lookup: CDR1 SGHRS, CDR2 YFSETQ. The CDR3 is 14 amino acids. V was pared by 3 bases and J by 8 bases, with 14 bases between.